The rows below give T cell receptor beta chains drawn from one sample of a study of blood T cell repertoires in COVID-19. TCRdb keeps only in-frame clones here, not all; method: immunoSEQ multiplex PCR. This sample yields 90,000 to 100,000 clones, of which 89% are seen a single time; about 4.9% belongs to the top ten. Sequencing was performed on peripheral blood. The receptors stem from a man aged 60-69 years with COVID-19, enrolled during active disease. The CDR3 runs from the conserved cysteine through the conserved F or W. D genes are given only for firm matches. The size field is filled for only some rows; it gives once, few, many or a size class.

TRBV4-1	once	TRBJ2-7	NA	CASSQEVEGWYEQYF	TGCGCCAGCAGCCAAGAGGTAGAGGGATGGTACGAGCAGTACTTC
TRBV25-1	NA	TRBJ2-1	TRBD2	CASSERSGSYNEQFF	TGTGCCAGCAGTGAACGTAGCGGGAGCTACAATGAGCAGTTCTTC
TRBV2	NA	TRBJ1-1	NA	CASSVEGTEAFF	TGTGCCAGCAGTGTTGAGGGAACTGAAGCTTTCTTT
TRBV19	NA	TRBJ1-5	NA	CASRYWGENQPQHF	TGTGCCAGTAGATATTGGGGGGAAAATCAGCCCCAGCATTTT
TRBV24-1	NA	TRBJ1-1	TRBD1	CATSDRTGGTEAFF	TGTGCCACCAGTGATCGGACAGGGGGCACTGAAGCTTTCTTT
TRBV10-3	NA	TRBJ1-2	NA	CAIGLTGSSGYTF	TGTGCCATCGGCTTAACAGGGTCCTCTGGCTACACCTTC
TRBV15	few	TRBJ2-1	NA	CATSVWGADYNEQFF	TGTGCCACCAGCGTGTGGGGAGCGGACTACAATGAGCAGTTCTTC
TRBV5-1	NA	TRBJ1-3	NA	CASSMDSSSGNTIYF	TGCGCCAGCAGCATGGACAGCAGCTCTGGAAACACCATATATTTT
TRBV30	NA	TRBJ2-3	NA	CAWRVHEATDTQYF	TGTGCCTGGAGAGTCCACGAGGCCACAGATACGCAGTATTTT
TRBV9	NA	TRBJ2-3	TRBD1	CASSDTGQGDTQYF	TGTGCCAGCAGCGACACCGGACAGGGAGATACGCAGTATTTT
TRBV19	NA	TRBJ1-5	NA	CASSIAVNQPQHF	TGTGCCAGTAGTATAGCGGTAAATCAGCCCCAGCATTTT
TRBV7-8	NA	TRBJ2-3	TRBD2	CASSPRTSGSGDTQYF	TGTGCCAGCAGCCCCAGGACTAGCGGGAGCGGGGATACGCAGTATTTT
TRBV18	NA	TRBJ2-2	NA	CASSPDRPNTGELFF	TGTGCCAGCTCACCCGACAGACCGAACACCGGGGAGCTGTTTTTT
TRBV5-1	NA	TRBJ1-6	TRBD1	CASSLAGTVANSPLHF	TGCGCCAGCAGCTTGGCCGGGACAGTCGCCAATTCACCCCTCCACTTT
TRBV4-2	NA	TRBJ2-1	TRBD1	CASSPRTGFYNEQFF	TGTGCCAGCAGCCCTCGGACAGGGTTCTACAATGAGCAGTTCTTC
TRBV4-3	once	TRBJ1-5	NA	CASSQDQRVRQPQHF	TGCGCCAGCAGCCAAGATCAGAGGGTTCGTCAGCCCCAGCATTTT
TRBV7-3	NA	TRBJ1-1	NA	CASSSAGQTEAFF	TGTGCCAGCAGCTCAGCGGGGCAGACTGAAGCTTTCTTT
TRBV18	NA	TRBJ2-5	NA	CASSPAGGETQYF	TGTGCCAGCTCACCAGCCGGAGGAGAGACCCAGTACTTC
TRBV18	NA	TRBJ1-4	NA	CASASETGTNEKLFF	TGTGCCAGCGCCTCGGAAACAGGGACGAATGAAAAACTGTTTTTT
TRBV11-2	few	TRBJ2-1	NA	CASSLGTGGVGIYNEQFF	TGTGCCAGCAGCTTAGGAACCGGAGGCGTTGGGATCTACAATGAGCAGTTCTTC
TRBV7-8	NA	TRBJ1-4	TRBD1	CASSRLTGGARTNEKLFF	TGTGCCAGCAGCCGACTAACAGGGGGCGCACGGACTAATGAAAAACTGTTTTTT
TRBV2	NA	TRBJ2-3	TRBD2	CASSGGSSGSTDTQYF	TGTGCCAGCAGTGGGGGTTCTAGCGGTAGCACAGATACGCAGTATTTT
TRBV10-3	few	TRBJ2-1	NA	CAISESEGGVYNEQFF	TGTGCCATCAGTGAGTCTGAGGGAGGCGTATACAATGAGCAGTTCTTC
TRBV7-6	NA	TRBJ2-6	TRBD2	CASSLDSIAGLSGANVLTF	TGTGCCAGCAGCTTAGATAGTATAGCGGGCCTCTCTGGGGCCAACGTCCTGACTTTC
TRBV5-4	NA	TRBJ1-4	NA	CASSTGSLLNEKLFF	TGTGCCAGCAGCACCGGGTCGCTGCTTAATGAAAAACTGTTTTTT
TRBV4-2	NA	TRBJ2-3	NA	CASSQDQGGSDTQYF	TGTGCCAGCAGCCAAGATCAGGGGGGATCAGATACGCAGTATTTT
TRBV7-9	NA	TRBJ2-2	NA	CASSPGQNTGELFF	TGTGCCAGCAGCCCTGGACAGAACACCGGGGAGCTGTTTTTT
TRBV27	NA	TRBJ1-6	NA	CASREGTSSNSPLHF	TGTGCCAGCAGAGAGGGGACAAGCAGTAATTCACCCCTCCACTTT
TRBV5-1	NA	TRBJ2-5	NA	CASSIGQQETQYF	TGCGCCAGCAGCATCGGACAGCAAGAGACCCAGTACTTC
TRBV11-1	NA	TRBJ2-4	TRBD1	CASSFGTGINIQYF	TGTGCCAGCAGTTTCGGGACAGGGATAAACATTCAGTACTTC
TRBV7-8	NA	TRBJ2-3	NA	CASSPLGADTQYF	TGTGCCAGCAGCCCCCTAGGCGCAGATACGCAGTATTTT
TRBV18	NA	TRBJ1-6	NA	CASSPPGLPKESPLHF	TGTGCCAGCTCACCACCGGGACTCCCAAAGGAGTCACCCCTCCACTTT
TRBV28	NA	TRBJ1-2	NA	CASSLSQGIYGYTF	TGTGCCAGCAGTTTGAGTCAGGGGATCTATGGCTACACCTTC
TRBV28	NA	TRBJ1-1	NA	CASSWTLNTEAFF	TGTGCCAGCAGTTGGACACTGAACACTGAAGCTTTCTTT
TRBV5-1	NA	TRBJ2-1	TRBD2	CASSASGSVGEQFF	TGCGCCAGCAGCGCTAGCGGGAGTGTGGGTGAGCAGTTCTTC